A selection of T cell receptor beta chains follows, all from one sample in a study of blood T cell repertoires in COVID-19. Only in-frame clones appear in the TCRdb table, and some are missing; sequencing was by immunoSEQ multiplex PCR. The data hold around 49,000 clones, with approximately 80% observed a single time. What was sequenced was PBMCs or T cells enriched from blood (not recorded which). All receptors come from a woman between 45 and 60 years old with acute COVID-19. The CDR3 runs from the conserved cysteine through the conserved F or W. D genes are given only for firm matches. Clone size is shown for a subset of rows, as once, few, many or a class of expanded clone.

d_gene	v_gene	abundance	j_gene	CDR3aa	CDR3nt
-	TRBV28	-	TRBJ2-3	CASSSPALTDTQYF	TGTGCCAGCAGTTCCCCCGCGTTGACAGATACGCAGTATTTT
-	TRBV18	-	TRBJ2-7	CASSPVGGIEQYF	TGTGCCAGCTCACCAGTCGGAGGGATCGAGCAGTACTTC
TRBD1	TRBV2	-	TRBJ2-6	CASRPGQGSIAGANVLTF	TGTGCCAGCAGGCCGGGACAGGGGTCTATCGCTGGGGCCAACGTCCTGACTTTC
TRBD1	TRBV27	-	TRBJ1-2	CASSWDRVDLSGYTF	TGTGCCAGCAGTTGGGACAGGGTAGATCTTAGTGGCTACACCTTC
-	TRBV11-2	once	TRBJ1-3	CASSRDIGNTIYF	TGTGCCAGCAGCCGGGACATCGGAAACACCATATATTTT
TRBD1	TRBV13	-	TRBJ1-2	CASSVLGQGTNYGYTF	TGTGCCAGCAGCGTCCTGGGACAGGGCACTAACTATGGCTACACCTTC
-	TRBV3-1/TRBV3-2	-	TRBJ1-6	CASSETSVLASYNSPLHF	TGTGCCAGCAGCGAGACTTCAGTGCTGGCATCCTATAATTCACCCCTCCACTTT
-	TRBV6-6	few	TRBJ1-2	CASAPQGGEGYTF	TGTGCCAGCGCGCCCCAGGGAGGGGAAGGCTACACCTTC
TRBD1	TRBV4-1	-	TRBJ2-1	CASSQPGQGALWYEQFF	TGCGCCAGCAGCCAACCGGGACAGGGGGCGCTTTGGTATGAGCAGTTCTTC
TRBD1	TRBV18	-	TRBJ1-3	CASSPRTGDSGNTIYF	TGTGCCAGCTCACCCCGGACAGGGGACTCTGGAAACACCATATATTTT
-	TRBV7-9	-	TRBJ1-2	CASSLGGTSEGYTF	TGTGCCAGCAGCTTAGGAGGCACGTCTGAGGGCTACACCTTC
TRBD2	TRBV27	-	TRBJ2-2	CASTPGAGGPLYTGELFF	TGTGCCAGCACCCCCGGAGCGGGGGGGCCCTTGTACACCGGGGAGCTGTTTTTT
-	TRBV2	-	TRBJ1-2	CASSVAGAYGYTF	TGTGCCAGCAGTGTCGCGGGGGCCTATGGCTACACCTTC
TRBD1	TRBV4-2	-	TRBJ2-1	CASSQAPTQGIEQFF	TGTGCCAGCAGCCAAGCCCCTACACAGGGGATTGAGCAGTTCTTC
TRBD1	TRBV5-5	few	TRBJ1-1	CASSFSGGDRTEAFF	TGTGCCAGCAGCTTTTCAGGGGGCGATCGAACTGAAGCTTTCTTT
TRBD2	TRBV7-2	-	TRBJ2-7	CASSLVGGDYEQYF	TGTGCCAGCAGCTTAGTGGGGGGGGACTACGAGCAGTACTTC
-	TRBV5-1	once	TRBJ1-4	CASSLRISPGEKLFF	TGCGCCAGCAGCTTGAGAATATCCCCGGGTGAAAAACTGTTTTTT